The next 12 T cell receptor beta chains were all read from a single sample in a study of cytomegalovirus exposure and HLA in healthy donors. The primer mix had 60 Vbeta and 13 Jbeta primers. Here immunoSEQ multiplex PCR was the method, and the copy in TCRdb shows in-frame clones only, minus some. The profile covers about 150,000 clones, with more than 70% appearing a single time and 1.1% taken by the ten largest. Sequencing was carried out using PBMCs. The receptor source for this set is a male donor in good health and CMV-seronegative.

The J gene is TRBJ2-1, the V gene TRBV7-2, with D unclear. The CDR3 totals 13 residues. The V gene lost 1 base and the J gene lost 5 bases, with 6 bases spanning the gap. Per the germline V gene, CDR1 is SGHTA and CDR2 is FQGNSA. As DNA, the CDR3 is TGTGCCAGCAGCTTAGTGGCGGACAATGAGCAGTTCTTC. Amino acid sequence: CASSLVADNEQFF.

This chain uses TRBV6-6 with TRBJ1-3; D remains unclear. This CDR3 region has 14 residues. V was cut by 6 bases and J by 1 base, with 10 bases left in between. Germline V CDR1 and CDR2: MNHNY, SVGAGI (reference sequence). DNA for the CDR3: TGTGCCAGCAGGGAGATGGTATCTGGAAACACCATATATTTT. It encodes CASREMVSGNTIYF.

For this clone: The same CDR3 can be traced to other DNA sequences in this sample. This sequence joins TRBV6-1 and TRBJ1-4, with 9 nucleotides matching TRBD1. With V trimmed by 6 bases and J by 5 bases, 4 bases remained unmatched. Germline CDR1 and CDR2: MNHNS and SASEGT. The CDR3 has 14 amino acids. CDR3 coding DNA: TGTGCCAGCAGCCCCGGACAGGGGAATGAAAAACTGTTTTTT. This translates into CASSPGQGNEKLFF.

This CDR3 reads CASSQDRVATNEKLFF. CDR3 DNA: TGCGCCAGCAGCCAAGACAGGGTTGCAACTAATGAAAAACTGTTTTTT. This sequence joins TRBV4-3 and TRBJ1-4; a weak D match, TRBD1 (5 bases). Germline lookup yields CDR1 LGHNA and CDR2 YSLEER. The ends were cut back, 0 bases at V and 0 bases at J, with 8 bases in the middle. The CDR3 consists of 16 residues.

The chain couples TRBV27 to TRBJ1-2; 9 nucleotides match TRBD1. V shed 3 bases and J 2 bases; nucleotides not matched to a gene: 10. CDR1 and CDR2 (germline): MNHEY, SMNVEV (reference sequence). This CDR3 is built from 17 residues. This chain's CDR3 is CASSLRLDGTGNYGYTF. CDR3 nucleotides: TGTGCCAGCAGTTTGCGTTTGGATGGGACAGGGAACTATGGCTACACCTTC.

The rearrangement joins TRBV5-1 to TRBJ1-2; 7 bases fit TRBD1. From germline, CDR1 is SGHRS and CDR2 YFSETQ. The CDR3 is 14 residues long. The J segment lost 5 bases and the V segment lost 6 bases, leaving 10 bases of the junction unmatched. CDR3 residues: CASNPGTARYGYTF. The CDR3 region has the DNA TGCGCCAGCAACCCCGGGACAGCGAGATATGGCTACACCTTC.

The genes are TRBV29-1 and TRBJ2-7; 8 nucleotides match TRBD2. This CDR3 spans 14 amino acids. Germline lookup yields CDR1 SQVTM and CDR2 ANQGSEA. V lost 6 bases, J lost 5 bases, and 12 bases stayed unmatched. The CDR3 DNA sequence: TGCAGCGTAGGTCACCCGGGAGGGGTGGACGAGCAGTACTTC. Translated: CSVGHPGGVDEQYF.

This clone was found once. The chain recombines TRBV27 with TRBJ2-3, with 8 nucleotides matching TRBD2. Germline assignment: CDR1 MNHEY and CDR2 SMNVEV (reference sequence). V gave up 11 bases and J gave up 4 bases; unmatched junction bases: 14. The CDR3 runs 15 residues. Written as DNA, the CDR3 is TGTGCCGTAGCCCCCCAGCGGGGGCCCGCAGATACGCAGTATTTT. This sequence encodes CAVAPQRGPADTQYF.

The CDR3 DNA follows: TGCAGCGTTGGGCACCTCAACGAGCAGTACTTC. Translating gives CSVGHLNEQYF. The chain links TRBV29-1 to TRBJ2-7; unclear D gene. Germline V gene data show CDR1 as SQVTM and CDR2 as ANQGSEA. The V gene lost 4 bases and the J gene lost 5 bases, with 9 bases spanning the gap. This CDR3 has 11 amino acids.

V is TRBV10-1 and J is TRBJ2-7; the match to TRBD1 covers 7 bases. J lost 5 bases, V lost 3 bases, and 10 bases had no gene match. Germline V gene sequence: CDR1 WNHNN, CDR2 SYGVQD (reference sequence). The CDR3 totals 15 residues. The CDR3 DNA reads TGCGCCAGCAGTGAAGAGGGGGCGAATGCCGACGAGCAGTACTTC. It is translated as CASSEEGANADEQYF.

This sequence joins TRBV4-2 and TRBJ1-2, with a weak D call TRBD1 (5 bases). Per germline, CDR1 LGHNA and CDR2 YNFKEQ. Trimming removed 4 bases at V and 3 bases at J, with 15 bases between. The CDR3 loop spans 15 amino acids. CDR3: CASSPSGGEDYGYTF. The DNA for the CDR3 is TGTGCCAGCAGCCCCTCCGGGGGGGAGGACTATGGCTACACCTTC.

The chain links TRBV29-1 to TRBJ1-1, with 7 bases lining up with TRBD1. Germline-derived CDR1 and CDR2 are SQVTM and ANQGSEA. Losses at the gene ends were 5 bases for V and 6 bases for J; bases not matched to a gene: 12. The CDR3 is 14 residues long. CDR3 coding DNA: TGCAGCGTTCTTTTCGGACAGGCCGGTCCTGAAGCTTTCTTT. Its protein is CSVLFGQAGPEAFF.